The TCR beta chain under discussion was sequenced for a study of T-cell memory formation after mild COVID-19. Study background: Among the donors, TCR clusters were largely specific to each donor. Notes on the study in general: The second-wave clones peaking on day 37 were not confirmed as SARS-CoV-2-specific.

5'RACE primed at constant segments yielded TCR alpha and TCR beta cDNA libraries bearing sample barcodes and UMIs. TCRdb itself ran the 5' RACE reads through MiXCR, one entry per CDR3 protein. The data contain around 300,000 distinct CDR3 sequences, 10% to 15% of them seen just once; the ten biggest clones take up about a fifth. The CDR3 extends over 14 amino acids. The ends lost 3 bases at V and 5 bases at J; junction bases unmatched: 4. Germline V gene data show CDR1 as SGDLS and CDR2 as YYNGEE. Points on this clonotype: What it binds is unknown.

The source is a man younger than 35 who had mild COVID-19 (a few samples of this study predate the infection). Cell type and time point are not known. This chain connects TRBV9 to TRBJ1-5; 8 nucleotides line up with TRBD1. Material for sequencing was PBMCs or a T cell subset sorted from them (not recorded which). CDR3 bases: TGTGCCAGCAGCGCACAGGGGGGGGATCAGCCCCAGCATTTT. It is translated as CASSAQGGDQPQHF.